Each of the 4 T cell receptor beta chains below was sequenced from the same sample in a study of T cell clonality in common variable immunodeficiency. No antigen has been identified for these receptors. Data came from immunoSEQ multiplex PCR; TCRdb stores just in-frame clones and leaves some out. Listed for the sample are under 25,000 clones, none seen a single time. Regarding the study as a whole: Reportedly, TCR beta sequences from common variable immunodeficiency showed fewer deletions and N-nucleotide insertions.

Sequenced input: peripheral blood mononuclear cells. These receptors all stem from a human donor with common variable immunodeficiency.

The table lists this clone with a few counts. The DNA ends 3 residues before the CDR3 does, and the rest of the CDR3 is filled in from the germline J gene. The chain joins TRBV2 to TRBJ2-7, with TRBD1 as a possible D gene (5 bases). CDR3 length: 17 amino acids. The V gene's germline CDR1 is SNHLY and CDR2 FYNNEI. V was cut by 4 bases and J by 0 bases, with 19 bases left in between. The CDR3 bases that were read are TGTGCCAGCAGTGCCCCAAAACTGACAGACCTCTCCTACGAG. Its protein product is CASSAPKLTDLSYE. The full CDR3 is CASSAPKLTDLSYEQYF. Based on the CDR3 plus reference TRBV2 and TRBJ2-7, the full variable domain is EPEVTQTPSHQVTQMGQEVILRCVPISNHLYFYWYRQILGQKVEFLVSFYNNEISEKSEIFDDQFSVERPDGSNFTLKIRSTKLEDSAMYFCASSAPKLTDLSYEQYFGPGTRLTVT.

This clone was seen only a few times. Read sequence stops 3 residues before the CDR3 end, and the germline J gene provides the missing end. The rearrangement uses TRBV2 and TRBJ2-7, with D possibly being TRBD1 (6 bases). V lost 6 bases and J 0 bases, leaving 15 bases between the germline ends. This CDR3 region has 15 residues. Germline V CDR1 and CDR2: SNHLY, FYNNEI. The CDR3 protein is CASSLDRHSSYEQYF. The part of the CDR3 DNA that was read is TGTGCCAGCAGCCTCGACAGGCATAGCTCCTACGAG.

This clone was seen at least ten times. The part of the CDR3 DNA that was read is TGTGCCTGCACTCCCCCGGGCTACGAG. Amino acid sequence: CACTPPGYE. The CDR3 in its entirety is CACTPPGYEQYF. The chain combines TRBV30 with TRBJ2-7, with D uncertain. The read stops 3 residues short of the end of the CDR3; the missing end is completed from the germline J gene. CDR3 length: 12 amino acids. The germline V gene encodes CDR1 GTSNPN and CDR2 SVGIG (reference sequence). The V end was cut by 6 bases, the J end by 3 bases, with 12 bases between.

This clone was seen many times. The CDR3 is cut off 3 residues early in the read; its end comes from the germline J gene. V is TRBV29-1 and J is TRBJ2-7, with TRBD2 matching 11 bases. Trimming took 6 bases from V and 6 from J; bases not matched to a gene: 7. The germline V gene has CDR1 SQVTM and CDR2 ANQGSEA. This CDR3 has 13 amino acids. The CDR3 bases that were read are TGCAGCGTCATCTTTAGCGGGGGGGGCGAG. This sequence encodes CSVIFSGGGE. The complete CDR3 reads CSVIFSGGGEQYF.